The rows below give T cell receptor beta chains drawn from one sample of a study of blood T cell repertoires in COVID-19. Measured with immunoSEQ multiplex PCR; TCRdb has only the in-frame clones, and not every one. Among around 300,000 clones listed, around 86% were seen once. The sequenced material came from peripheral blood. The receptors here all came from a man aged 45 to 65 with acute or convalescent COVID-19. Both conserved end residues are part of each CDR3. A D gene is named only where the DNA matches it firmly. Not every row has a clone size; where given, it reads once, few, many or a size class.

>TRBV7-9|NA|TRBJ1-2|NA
CASSSGPLGYGYTF
TGTGCCAGCAGCTCAGGGCCTCTAGGCTATGGCTACACCTTC
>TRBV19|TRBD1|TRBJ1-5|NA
CASSIERGLYSNQPQHF
TGTGCCAGTAGTATTGAGAGGGGGCTTTATAGCAATCAGCCCCAGCATTTT
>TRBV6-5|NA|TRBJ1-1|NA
CASSYTGITHTEAFF
TGTGCCAGCAGTTACACAGGGATAACCCACACTGAAGCTTTCTTT
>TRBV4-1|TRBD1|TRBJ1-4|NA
CASSQVGGTENEKLFF
TGCGCCAGCAGCCAAGTTGGCGGGACAGAGAATGAAAAACTGTTTTTT
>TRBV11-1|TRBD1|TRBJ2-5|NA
CASSLAPGQGKETQYF
TGTGCCAGCAGCTTAGCCCCGGGACAGGGGAAAGAGACCCAGTACTTC
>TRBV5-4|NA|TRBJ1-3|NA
CASSIVGGRGGNTIYF
TGTGCCAGCAGCATCGTCGGGGGGCGAGGAGGAAACACCATATATTTT
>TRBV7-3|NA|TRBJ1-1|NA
CASSPNRELGTEAFF
TGTGCCAGCAGCCCTAACAGGGAATTGGGAACTGAAGCTTTCTTT
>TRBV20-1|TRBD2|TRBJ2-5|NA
CSASRTSGQETQYF
TGCAGTGCTAGTAGAACTAGCGGCCAAGAGACCCAGTACTTC
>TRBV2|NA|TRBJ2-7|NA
CASSEKRARPYF
TGTGCCAGCAGTGAAAAAAGAGCCAGGCCGTACTTC
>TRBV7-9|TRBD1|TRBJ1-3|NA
CASSLGQGVDTIYF
TGTGCCAGCAGCCTGGGACAGGGGGTCGACACCATATATTTT
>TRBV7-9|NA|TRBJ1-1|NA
CASSLVAVDTEAFF
TGTGCCAGCAGCTTAGTAGCTGTGGACACTGAAGCTTTCTTT
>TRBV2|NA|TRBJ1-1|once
CASSGEMNTEAFF
TGTGCCAGTAGCGGGGAAATGAACACTGAAGCTTTCTTT
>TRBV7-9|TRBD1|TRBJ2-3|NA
CASSWPLGTGGGTDTQYF
TGTGCCAGCAGCTGGCCCCTCGGGACAGGGGGCGGCACAGATACGCAGTATTTT
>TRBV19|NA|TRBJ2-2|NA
CASSRGAPGELFF
TGTGCCAGTAGTCGGGGGGCCCCCGGGGAGCTGTTTTTT